This T cell receptor (beta chain) originates from a study of post-analysis software for immune sequencing data. The study's findings and limits: Compared with controls, patients had more of five or six TRBV segments, including TRBV5-6, TRBV5-1 and TRBV20-1. Controls' normalized Chao1 diversity significantly exceeded that of multiple sclerosis patients.

On this clonotype: What it binds is not known.

This CDR3 has 16 amino acids. Germline V lookup: CDR1 MDHEN, CDR2 SYDVKM. Trimming cost V 5 bases and J 0 bases; bases outside gene matches: 8. Sequencing libraries made from TCR beta cDNA carried unique molecular identifiers. From around 0.96 to 9.9 million T cells, 400,000 to 550,000 cDNA molecules were obtained. In TCRdb, the PCR reads were re-called with MiXCR into one record per CDR3 protein. The sample holds 350,000 to 450,000 distinct CDR3 sequences, roughly 38% seen once. Sequencing used blood. The receptor was derived from a girl under 10 years old with multiple sclerosis. J is TRBJ2-3 and V is TRBV28, with 7 bases that match TRBD2. This CDR3 reads CASSPLERGSTDTQYF. The DNA of the CDR3 is TGTGCCAGCAGTCCCCTCGAGCGGGGAAGCACAGATACGCAGTATTTT.